This TCR beta chain appears in the sequencing data of a study of T cell responses to AZD1222 COVID-19 vaccine. To note about this clone: Antigen: not known.

General study results and limits: Dominant at 160-218 and 743-854, vaccine-associated CD4 TCRs also spanned spike.

The method was immunoSEQ multiplex PCR; TCRdb's version includes in-frame clones alone and lacks a portion of them. The data contain over 45,000 clones, about 85% of them singletons. This receptor was identified in an adult in good health. Specimen: peripheral blood, collected on day 0 of MenACWY control vaccination.

CDR3 amino acids: CASSPQYGEQFF. As DNA, the CDR3 is TGTGCCAGCAGCCCCCAGTACGGTGAGCAGTTCTTC. This chain links TRBV3-1 (or the pseudogene TRBV3-2) with TRBJ2-1; D gene ambiguous. This CDR3 comprises 12 residues. V gave up 4 bases and J gave up 9 bases, with 10 bases separating them. The V gene's germline CDR1 is LGHDT and CDR2 YNNKEL (reference sequence).